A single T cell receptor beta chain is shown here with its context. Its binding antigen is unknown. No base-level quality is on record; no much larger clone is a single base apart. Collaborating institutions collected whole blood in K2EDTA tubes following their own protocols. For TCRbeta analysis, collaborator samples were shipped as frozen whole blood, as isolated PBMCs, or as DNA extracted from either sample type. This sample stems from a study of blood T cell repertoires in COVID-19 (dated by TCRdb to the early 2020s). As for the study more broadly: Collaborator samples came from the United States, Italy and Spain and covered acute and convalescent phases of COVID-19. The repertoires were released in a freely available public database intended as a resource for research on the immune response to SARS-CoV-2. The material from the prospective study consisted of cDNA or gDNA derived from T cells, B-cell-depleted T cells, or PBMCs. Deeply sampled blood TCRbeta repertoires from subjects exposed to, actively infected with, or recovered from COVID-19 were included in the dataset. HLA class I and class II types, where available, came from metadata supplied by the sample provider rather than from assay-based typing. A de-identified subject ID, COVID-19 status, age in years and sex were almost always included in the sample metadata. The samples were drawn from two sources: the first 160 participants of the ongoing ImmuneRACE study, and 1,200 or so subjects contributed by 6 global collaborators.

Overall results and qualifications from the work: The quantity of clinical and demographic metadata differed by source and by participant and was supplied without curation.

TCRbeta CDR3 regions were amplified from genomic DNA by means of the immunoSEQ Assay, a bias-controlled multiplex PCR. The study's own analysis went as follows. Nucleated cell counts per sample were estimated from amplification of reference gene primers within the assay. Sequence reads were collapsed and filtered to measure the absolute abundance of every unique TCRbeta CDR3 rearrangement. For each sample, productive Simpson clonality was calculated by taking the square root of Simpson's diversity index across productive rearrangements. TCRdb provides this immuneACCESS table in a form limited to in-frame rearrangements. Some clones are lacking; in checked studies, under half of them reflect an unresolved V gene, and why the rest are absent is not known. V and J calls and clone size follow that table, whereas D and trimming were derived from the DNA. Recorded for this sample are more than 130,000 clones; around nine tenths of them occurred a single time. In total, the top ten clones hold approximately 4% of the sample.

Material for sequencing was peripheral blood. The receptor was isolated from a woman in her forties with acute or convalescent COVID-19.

The base sequence is TGTGCCAGCAGCCCGGACAGCATTCGCAATCAGCCCCAGCATTTT. Translated, it reads CASSPDSIRNQPQHF. Recombination joined TRBV5-5 with TRBJ1-5; possibly the D gene is TRBD1, per 6 matching bases. V drops 4 bases and J drops 2 bases, leaving 13 bases in between. Its CDR3 holds 15 amino acids, cysteine through phenylalanine. Just CDR3 DNA is preserved here, 45 bases in frame from base 1. Reading the germline V gene (reference sequence) gives CDR1 SGHKS and CDR2 YYEKEE.